This entry concerns a single T cell receptor beta chain. Its antigen is not identified. This CDR3 is 17 amino acids long. Germline-derived CDR1 and CDR2 are SGHNT and YYREEE (reference sequence). cDNA encoding TCRalpha and TCRbeta underwent two nested PCRs of 16 and 9 cycles, each of which was followed by bead purification. After re-calling the 5' RACE reads, TCRdb lists one entry per CDR3 protein, DNA absent. The data show 150,000 or so distinct CDR3 sequences, and the top ten clones hold more than 1%. The sample originates from a study of monozygotic twins with inflammatory bowel disease. Study-wide results and limits: T cell subtypes were not distinguishable in this analysis. Differing immunosuppressive treatments may have added variability to patient repertoires.

Specimen: blood. The sequence derives from a human donor with ulcerative colitis or Crohn's disease, or a healthy co-twin of an affected twin (not recorded which). This chain links TRBV5-4 with TRBJ2-1; as DNA is missing, the TRBD2 call by TCRdb cannot be tested. CDR3 in amino acids: CASSLRTSGEGGDEQFF.